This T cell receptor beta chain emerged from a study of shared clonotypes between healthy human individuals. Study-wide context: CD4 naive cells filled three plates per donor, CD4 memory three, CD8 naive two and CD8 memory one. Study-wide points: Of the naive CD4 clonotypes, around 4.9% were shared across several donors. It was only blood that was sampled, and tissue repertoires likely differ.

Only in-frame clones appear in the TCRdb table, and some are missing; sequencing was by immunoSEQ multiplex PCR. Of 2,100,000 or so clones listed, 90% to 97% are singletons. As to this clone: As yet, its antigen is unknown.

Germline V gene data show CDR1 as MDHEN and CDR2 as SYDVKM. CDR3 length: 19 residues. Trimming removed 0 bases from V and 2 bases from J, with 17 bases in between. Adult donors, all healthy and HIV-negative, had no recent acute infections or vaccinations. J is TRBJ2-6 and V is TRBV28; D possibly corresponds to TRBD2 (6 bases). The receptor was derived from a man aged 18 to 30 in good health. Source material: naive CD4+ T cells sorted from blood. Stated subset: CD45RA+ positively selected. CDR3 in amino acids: CASSLWIEGGFAGANVLTF. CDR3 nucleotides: TGTGCCAGCAGTTTATGGATAGAGGGAGGCTTCGCTGGGGCCAACGTCCTGACTTTC.